The clone carrying this TCR beta chain has only a few counts. Per the study methods: Estimates of nucleated cell counts were drawn from the amplification of reference gene primers. Data came from immunoSEQ multiplex PCR; TCRdb stores just in-frame clones and leaves some out. V and J calls plus clone size are reproduced from that table; the DNA served to infer D and trimming. The table lists 300,000 to 450,000 clones, roughly 86% of them singletons, with over 0.95% in the top ten. This record belongs to a study of blood T cell repertoires in COVID-19. Across the whole study: From the United States, Italy and Spain came samples of acute and convalescent COVID-19. From T cells, B-cell-depleted T cells, or PBMCs came the material, which was cDNA or gDNA.

The CDR3 is 16 residues long. V shed 0 bases and J shed 4 bases, with 15 bases lying between them. Germline-derived CDR1 and CDR2 are MGHRA and YSYEKL. The chain links TRBV4-1 to TRBJ1-1; possible D gene TRBD1, 5 bases. Sequences were obtained from peripheral blood. The receptor's source is a human donor with acute or convalescent COVID-19. The donor label of this sample is uncertain. The DNA for the CDR3 is TGCGCCAGCAGCCAAGATTTGGGACGGGGGACCACTGAAGCTTTCTTT. Translating gives CASSQDLGRGTTEAFF.